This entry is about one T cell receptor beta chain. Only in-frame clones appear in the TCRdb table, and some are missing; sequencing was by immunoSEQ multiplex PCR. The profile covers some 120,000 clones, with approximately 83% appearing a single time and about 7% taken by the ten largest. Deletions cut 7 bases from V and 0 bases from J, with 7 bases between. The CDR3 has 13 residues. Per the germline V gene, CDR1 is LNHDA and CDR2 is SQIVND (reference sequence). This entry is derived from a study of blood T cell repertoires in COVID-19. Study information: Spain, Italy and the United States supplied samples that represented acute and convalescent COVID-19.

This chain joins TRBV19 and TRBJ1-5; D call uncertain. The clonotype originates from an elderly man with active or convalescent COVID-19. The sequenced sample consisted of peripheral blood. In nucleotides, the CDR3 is TGTGCCAGTACCAGTTATAGCAATCAGCCCCAGCATTTT. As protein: CASTSYSNQPQHF.